This T cell receptor (beta chain) was profiled in a study of T cell repertoires in cytomegalovirus infection. TCRdb analysed the reads with MiXCR anew, one entry per CDR3 protein. The sample contains fewer than 550,000 distinct CDR3 sequences, 26% of which appear only once. Losses at the gene ends were 5 bases for V and 7 bases for J; bases not matched to a gene: 15. Germline V gives CDR1 MDHEN, CDR2 SYDVKM. The length of the CDR3 is 16 residues. Study results and caveats: Clonotype analysis showed dominance of the ex vivo response by HLA-C-restricted CMV-specific TCR beta clonotypes.

Comment on this clonotype: Its antigen is still unknown.

This chain uses TRBV28 with TRBJ2-7, with 9 nucleotides matching TRBD2. This TCR was sampled from a human donor in good health (CMV status not recorded). Some clones in this sample may be carry-over from other donors' samples. The sample comprised PBMCs. In nucleotides, the CDR3 is TGTGCCAGCAGTCCCCCCGCGGAAGCGGGAGGTTGGGAGCAGTACTTC. It yields the protein CASSPPAEAGGWEQYF.